Below, one T cell receptor (beta chain) is given with its context. These data come from a study of T-cell reconstitution after alpha-beta-depleted transplantation in children. This sample's TCRbeta library carried unique molecular identifier barcodes. TCRdb ran MiXCR on the PCR reads and lists one entry per CDR3 protein. The sample has about 400,000 distinct CDR3 sequences; about 20% are singletons. Unmatched junction bases numbered 6, after V lost 5 bases and J lost 7 bases. From germline, CDR1 is SGHTA and CDR2 FQGNSA. CDR3 length: 13 amino acids. The V gene is TRBV7-2, the J gene TRBJ2-3, with 7 bases that match TRBD2. This TCR came from a human donor who donated a stem cell graft to a child with acute myeloid leukemia. The input for sequencing was PBMCs from the stem cell graft donor, taken from the stem cell graft. Here the CDR3 DNA reads TGTGCCAGCAGCCGCGGCGGGAGTCATACGCAGTATTTT. Amino acids: CASSRGGSHTQYF.